This T cell receptor beta chain is from a study of human thymus T cells. Trimming at V came to 5 bases and at J to 4 bases, leaving 14 bases not matched to a gene. Germline-derived CDR1 and CDR2 are LNHNV and YYDKDF (reference sequence). The CDR3 is made up of 17 amino acids. The study used thymus tissue resected during corrective heart surgery. Corrective surgery for congenital heart defects was being performed on the healthy Finnish infants who served as donors. Assay used: immunoSEQ multiplex PCR; TCRdb lists only in-frame clones, some missing. Among tens of thousands of clones listed, 85% to 95% were seen once. Turning to this clone: Its target is unknown.

Broader study findings: The related literature has documented a marked overlap of thymic repertoires among unrelated individuals.

This receptor was taken from a girl under three years old with a congenital heart defect but otherwise immunologically healthy. The source material was thymus tissue. This sequence joins TRBV15 and TRBJ2-1; TRBD2 matches at 7 bases. The CDR3 bases are TGTGCCACCAGCGTCGTTAGGAGCGGGACGGCTTACAATGAGCAGTTCTTC. It specifies CATSVVRSGTAYNEQFF. The complete variable domain, with remaining parts taken from reference TRBV15 and TRBJ2-1, reads DAMVIQNPRYQVTQFGKPVTLSCSQTLNHNVMYWYQQKSSQAPKLLFHYYDKDFNNEADTPDNFQSRRPNTSFCFLDIRSPGLGDTAMYLCATSVVRSGTAYNEQFFGPGTRLTVL.